This record covers a single TCR beta chain. The V end lost 4 bases, the J end lost 0 bases, and 17 bases lay between the germline ends. Germline CDR1 reads LNHDA; CDR2 reads SQIVND (reference sequence). The CDR3 sequence is 17 residues long. The repertoire was sequenced with immunoSEQ multiplex PCR; TCRdb's copy has only in-frame clones and lacks some. The table includes around 45,000 clones, roughly 80% detected once. These data belong to a study of OX40 agonist ivuxolimab in advanced cancers. V gene TRBV19 combines with J gene TRBJ2-3, with TRBD1 as a possible D gene (6 bases). The receptor was isolated from an adult with an advanced solid tumor such as melanoma, head and neck, liver or kidney cancer. Specimen: CD4+ or CD8+ T cells sorted from blood, collected in a trial of the OX40 agonist ivuxolimab. The CDR3 spells CASSRRVGATSTDTQYF. The CDR3 DNA is TGTGCCAGTAGTAGACGGGTGGGGGCCACTAGCACAGATACGCAGTATTTT.